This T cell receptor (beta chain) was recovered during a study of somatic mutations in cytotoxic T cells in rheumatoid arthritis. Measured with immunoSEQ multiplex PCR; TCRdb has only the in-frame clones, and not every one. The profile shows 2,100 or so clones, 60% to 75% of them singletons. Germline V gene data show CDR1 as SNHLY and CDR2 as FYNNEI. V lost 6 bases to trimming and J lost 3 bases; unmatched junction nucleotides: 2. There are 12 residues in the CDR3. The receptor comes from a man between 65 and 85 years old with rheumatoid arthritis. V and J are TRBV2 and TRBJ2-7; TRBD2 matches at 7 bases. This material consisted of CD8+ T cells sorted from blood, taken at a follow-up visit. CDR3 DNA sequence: TGTGCCAGCAGGACGGGGGGCTACGAGCAGTACTTC. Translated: CASRTGGYEQYF.